Shown below are 20 T cell receptor beta chains from a single sample sequenced in a study of long-term antiretroviral therapy in people with HIV. Running of the v3.0 immunoSEQ assay took place at survey level. Clones were read by immunoSEQ multiplex PCR, and TCRdb kept only the in-frame ones, dropping some. The table includes 20,000 to 30,000 clones, around 83% detected once. The sequences come from unsorted PBMCs, collected 1.9 years after starting antiretroviral therapy. The receptors were gathered from a woman between 25 and 40 years old with HIV.

The rearrangement uses TRBV21-1 and TRBJ2-4. TRBV21-1 is tagged as a pseudogene. The CDR3 runs 16 residues. The CDR3 coding sequence is TGTGCCAGCAGACGCGAAGTATTCAGAGCCAAAAACATTCAGTACTTC. Its translation: CASRREVFRAKNIQYF.

DNA of the CDR3: TGTGCCAGCAGCCAAGGCCAACACCGGGGGAACACTGAAGCTTTCTTT. Its translation is CASSQGQHRGNTEAFF. The chain couples TRBV14 to TRBJ1-1; D uncertain. The CDR3 is made up of 16 amino acids. V gave up 1 base and J gave up 1 base, with 13 bases separating them. CDR1 SGHDN and CDR2 FVKESK come from the germline V gene.

V gene TRBV7-2 combines with J gene TRBJ2-7; the D gene is possibly TRBD1 (5 bases). V was pared by 5 bases and J by 3 bases, with 11 bases between. The CDR3 has 13 residues. Looked up from germline, CDR1 is SGHTA and CDR2 is FQGNSA. The CDR3 DNA reads TGTGCCAGCAGCGTTGGACACAACTACGAGCAGTACGTC. This gives the protein CASSVGHNYEQYV.

This chain links TRBV19 with TRBJ2-2, with D unresolved. Germline assignment: CDR1 LNHDA and CDR2 SQIVND (reference sequence). Trimming shortened V by 5 bases and J by 4 bases, and 8 bases separated the two germline ends. There are 13 residues in the CDR3. The CDR3 coding sequence is TGTGCCAGTAGTCGTCCTAGCACCGGGGAGCTGTTTTTT. Translating it yields CASSRPSTGELFF.

This clone has more than one count but fewer than ten. The chain uses TRBV18 and TRBJ2-5, with 11 positions matching TRBD1. The CDR3 has 17 residues. J gave up 3 bases and V 2 bases, and 8 bases lay outside the gene matches. Per germline, CDR1 KGHSH and CDR2 LQKENI. The CDR3 DNA reads as TGTGCCAGCTCACCAGTCGGACAGGGGGCTGCGGAAGAGACCCAGTACTTC. It yields the protein CASSPVGQGAAEETQYF.

The chain combines TRBV23-1 with TRBJ1-2; the match to TRBD1 covers 7 bases. TRBV23-1 is annotated as an ORF whose role is uncertain. The CDR3 consists of 15 residues. V lost 4 bases and J lost 4; bases outside the gene matches: 9. This CDR3 is CASSRREGATYGYTF. Written as DNA, the CDR3 is TGCGCCAGCAGTCGACGGGAGGGGGCGACCTATGGCTACACCTTC.

CDR3 DNA sequence: TGTGCCAGCAGCACCCAAGGGAGGGGGCGAGCAATCAGAAGCGGGGAGCTGTTTTTT. It is translated as CASSTQGRGRAIRSGELFF. This chain uses TRBV5-6 with TRBJ2-2; D may match TRBD1 or TRBD2 (7 bases each). This CDR3 region has 19 residues. Trimming took off 4 bases at V and 7 bases at J, with 29 bases between the two ends. From germline, CDR1 is SGHDT and CDR2 YYEEEE.

V usage is TRBV6-1 and J usage is TRBJ1-1; no firm D call. The V end was cut by 1 base, the J end by 3 bases, with 9 bases between. The CDR3 has 14 amino acids. Germline V gene sequence: CDR1 MNHNS, CDR2 SASEGT. The CDR3 coding sequence is TGTGCCAGCAGTGAAGTTGACGCAGACACTGAAGCTTTCTTT. Encoded protein: CASSEVDADTEAFF.

The chain uses TRBV7-2 and TRBJ1-5, with a tentative D call TRBD1 (5 bases). CDR1 and CDR2 (germline): SGHTA, FQGNSA. V dropped 4 bases and J dropped 7 bases, with 17 bases sitting between them. The CDR3 has 15 amino acids. This CDR3 is CASSSDTGVGQPQHF. Written as DNA, the CDR3 is TGTGCCAGCAGCTCGGACACAGGCGTTGGGCAGCCCCAGCATTTT.

The chain uses TRBV19 and TRBJ2-3, with D tentatively TRBD2 (5 bases). V lost 5 bases, J lost 3 bases, and 18 bases lay in between. CDR3 length equals 16 residues. CDR1 is LNHDA, CDR2 SQIVND, per germline (reference sequence). The CDR3 DNA follows: TGTGCCAGTAGTCCGTCGGTGATTTGGGAGACAGATACGCAGTATTTT. Protein product: CASSPSVIWETDTQYF.

The chain uses TRBV11-2 and TRBJ2-2; the D gene could be TRBD1 or TRBD2 (5 bases each). The CDR3 contains 14 residues. The germline CDR1 and CDR2 sequences are SGHAT and FQNNGV. V was trimmed by 11 bases and J by 0 bases, leaving 13 bases between them. CDR3 bases: TGTGCCTCCGAATGGGGGACGAACACCGGGGAGCTGTTTTTT. Protein: CASEWGTNTGELFF.

The rearrangement uses TRBV6-1 and TRBJ2-3; D might be TRBD2 (5 bases). The CDR3 sequence is 15 residues long. Germline assignment: CDR1 MNHNS and CDR2 SASEGT. The V end lost 2 bases, the J end lost 1 base, and 10 bases lay between the germline ends. The CDR3 DNA is TGTGCCAGCAGTGAATTAGTACTAGGCACAGATACGCAGTATTTT. This sequence encodes CASSELVLGTDTQYF.

This clone was picked up one time. This chain connects TRBV2 to TRBJ1-1; a possible D gene is TRBD1 (6 bases). Looked up from germline, CDR1 is SNHLY and CDR2 is FYNNEI. The CDR3 contains 15 residues. V shed 6 bases and J shed 6 bases, with 20 bases lying between them. The CDR3 DNA reads TGTGCCAGCAGAGCTCGACAGGTCGCCGGGGCTGAAGCTTTCTTT. Protein sequence: CASRARQVAGAEAFF.

V usage is TRBV18 and J usage is TRBJ1-5, with TRBD1 identical over 7 bases. CDR1 and CDR2 (germline): KGHSH, LQKENI. J gave up 2 bases and V 4 bases, and 8 bases lay outside the gene matches. The CDR3 runs to 16 residues. The CDR3 DNA reads TGTGCCAGCTCACACAACAGGGGTGAAGGCAATCAGCCCCAGCATTTT. Its translation: CASSHNRGEGNQPQHF. Using reference TRBV18 and TRBJ1-5 for the parts outside the CDR3, the full variable domain is NAGVMQNPRHLVRRRGQEARLRCSPMKGHSHVYWYRQLPEEGLKFMVYLQKENIIDESGMPKERFSAEFPKEGPSILRIQQVVRGDSAAYFCASSHNRGEGNQPQHFGDGTRLSIL.

The chain is built from TRBV6-1 and TRBJ2-5, with 9 nucleotides matching TRBD2. With V trimmed by 1 base and J by 5 bases, 2 bases remained unmatched. The CDR3 runs to 14 residues. Germline V gene lookup returns CDR1 MNHNS and CDR2 SASEGT. This chain's CDR3 is CASSEGGGAETQYF. CDR3 in DNA: TGTGCCAGCAGTGAAGGCGGGGGGGCCGAGACCCAGTACTTC.

The V call is TRBV9, the J call TRBJ1-2; D remains ambiguous. There are 10 residues in the CDR3. The V gene lost 5 bases and the J gene lost 8 bases, with 7 bases spanning the gap. Looked up from germline, CDR1 is SGDLS and CDR2 is YYNGEE. The CDR3 bases are TGTGCCAGCAGAGGAAAGGGCTACACCTTC. Its translation is CASRGKGYTF.

The genes are TRBV27 and TRBJ1-2; D is undetermined. V was pared by 6 bases and J by 8 bases, with 19 bases between. There are 14 residues in the CDR3. Germline CDR1 and CDR2: MNHEY and SMNVEV (reference sequence). CDR3 sequence: CASSLEGPLGGYTF. In DNA form, the CDR3 reads TGTGCCAGCAGCCTGGAGGGCCCACTTGGCGGCTACACCTTC.

The rearrangement uses TRBV6-4 and TRBJ2-3; D ambiguous. V was pared by 0 bases and J by 7 bases, with 8 bases between. Germline V CDR1 and CDR2: MRHNA, SNTAGT. CDR3 size: 13 residues. The CDR3 DNA is TGTGCCAGCAGTGACTCGATATCGAATACGCAGTATTTT. It translates to CASSDSISNTQYF.

This clone has only one observation. This chain joins TRBV7-8 and TRBJ1-6; 7 bases match TRBD1. The J segment lost 11 bases and the V segment lost 2 bases, leaving 6 bases of the junction unmatched. The germline CDR1 and CDR2 sequences are SGHVS and FQNEAQ. This CDR3 spans 14 amino acids. The CDR3 DNA reads TGTGCCAGCAGCTTACCGGGACAGATAGCACCCCTCCACTTT. Translating gives CASSLPGQIAPLHF.

The chain's CDR3 is CASSLLGETVAKNIQYF. The CDR3 DNA reads TGTGCCAGCAGCTTGTTAGGGGAAACGGTAGCCAAAAACATTCAGTACTTC. V is TRBV5-6 and J is TRBJ2-4, with D tentatively TRBD1 (5 bases). The CDR3 covers 17 residues. Trimming stripped 1 base from V and 0 bases from J, with 14 bases between. Germline loops: CDR1 SGHDT, CDR2 YYEEEE.